The next 5 T cell receptor beta chains were all read from a single sample in a study of blood T cells in healthy people across ages. A second PCR of roughly 7 to 11 cycles used a sample-barcoded 5' primer and a J-beta primer mix. TCRdb reanalysed the 5' RACE reads using MiXCR and keeps one entry per CDR3 protein. The table shows more than 500,000 distinct CDR3 sequences, with roughly 28% occurring only once. Sequenced sample: blood. The receptors were sampled from a woman between 65 and 79 years old in good health.

Many counts were recorded for this clonotype. The chain employs TRBV12-3 or TRBV12-4 and TRBJ2-5; D is uncertain. The CDR3 has 11 amino acids. The germline V and J ends were trimmed by 4 bases and 11 bases, with 11 bases remaining between them. The CDR3 here is CASSYRSEQYF. The CDR3 region has the DNA TGTGCCAGCAGTTATAGGTCTGAGCAGTACTTC.

This chain connects TRBV20-1 to TRBJ2-5, with D perhaps TRBD2 (6 bases). The germline CDR1 and CDR2 sequences are DFQATT and SNEGSKA (reference sequence). The ends were cut back, 1 base at V and 4 bases at J, with 13 bases in the middle. The CDR3 length is 14 residues. CDR3 amino acids: CSARVAATRETQYF. CDR3 nucleotides: TGCAGTGCTAGAGTAGCGGCTACCCGAGAGACCCAGTACTTC.

This clonotype was detected only a few times. The V call is TRBV6-2 or TRBV6-3, the J call TRBJ2-5; D unclear. The J call is uncertain, as TRBJ2-7 better fits the DNA end. The CDR3 loop spans 15 amino acids. CDR1 is MNHEY, CDR2 SVGEGT, per germline. The CDR3 bases are TGTGCCAGCATGGTCCAAGGCGGAAGCTCCTACGAGCAGTACTTC. Translated, it gives CASMVQGGSSYEQYF.

The chain recombines TRBV7-2 with TRBJ1-3; unclear D gene. The CDR3 is made up of 16 amino acids. CDR1 is SGHTA, CDR2 FQGNSA, per germline. The V gene lost 1 base and the J gene lost 0 bases, with 10 bases spanning the gap. CDR3 sequence reads: CASSLVPALSGNTIYF. The CDR3 DNA sequence: TGTGCCAGCAGCTTAGTTCCAGCCCTCTCTGGAAACACCATATATTTT.

This chain links TRBV18 with TRBJ2-3; D is unresolved. The CDR3 loop spans 15 amino acids. Germline V lookup: CDR1 KGHSH, CDR2 LQKENI. The V gene lost 3 bases and the J gene lost 0 bases, with 10 bases spanning the gap. The CDR3 nucleotides read TGTGCCAGCTCACCTGACCTGTTTAGCACAGATACGCAGTATTTT. Protein sequence: CASSPDLFSTDTQYF. Full variable domain (outside the CDR3, taken from reference TRBV18 and TRBJ2-3): NAGVMQNPRHLVRRRGQEARLRCSPMKGHSHVYWYRQLPEEGLKFMVYLQKENIIDESGMPKERFSAEFPKEGPSILRIQQVVRGDSAAYFCASSPDLFSTDTQYFGPGTRLTVL.